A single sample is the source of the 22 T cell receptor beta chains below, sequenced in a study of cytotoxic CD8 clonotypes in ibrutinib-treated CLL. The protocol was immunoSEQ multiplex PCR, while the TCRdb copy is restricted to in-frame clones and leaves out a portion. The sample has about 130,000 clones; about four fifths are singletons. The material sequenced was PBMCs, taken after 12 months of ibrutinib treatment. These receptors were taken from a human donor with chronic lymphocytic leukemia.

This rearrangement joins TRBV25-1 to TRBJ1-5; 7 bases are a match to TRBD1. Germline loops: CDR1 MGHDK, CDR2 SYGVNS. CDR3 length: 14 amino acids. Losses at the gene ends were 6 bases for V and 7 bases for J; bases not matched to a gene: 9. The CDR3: CASRETGVGQPQHF. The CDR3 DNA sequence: TGTGCCAGCAGAGAAACAGGGGTTGGGCAGCCCCAGCATTTT.

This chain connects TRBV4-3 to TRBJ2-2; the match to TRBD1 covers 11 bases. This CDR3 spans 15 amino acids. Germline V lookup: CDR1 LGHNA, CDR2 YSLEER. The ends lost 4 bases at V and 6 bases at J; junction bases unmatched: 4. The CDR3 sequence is CASSRRTGGSGELFF. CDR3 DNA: TGCGCCAGCAGCCGAAGGACAGGGGGCTCCGGGGAGCTGTTTTTT.

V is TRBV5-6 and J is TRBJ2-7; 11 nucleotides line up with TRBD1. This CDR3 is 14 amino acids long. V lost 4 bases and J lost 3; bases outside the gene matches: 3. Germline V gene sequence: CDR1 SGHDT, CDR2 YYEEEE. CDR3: CASSLDRGLYEQYF. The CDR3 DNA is TGTGCCAGCAGCCTGGACAGGGGGCTCTACGAGCAGTACTTC. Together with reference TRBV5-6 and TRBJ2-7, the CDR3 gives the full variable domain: DAGVTQSPTHLIKTRGQQVTLRCSPKSGHDTVSWYQQALGQGPQFIFQYYEEEERQRGNFPDRFSGHQFPNYSSELNVNALLLGDSALYLCASSLDRGLYEQYFGPGTRLTVT.

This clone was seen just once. As DNA, the CDR3 is TGTGCCAGTATGGACAGGGGGCTAAATCAGCCCCAGCATTTT. It translates to CASMDRGLNQPQHF. The V call is TRBV19, the J call TRBJ1-5, with 11 bases that match TRBD1. The CDR3 covers 14 residues. The V gene end was trimmed by 7 bases and the J gene end by 4 bases; junction bases not matched to a gene: 3. Germline V gene sequence: CDR1 LNHDA, CDR2 SQIVND (reference sequence).

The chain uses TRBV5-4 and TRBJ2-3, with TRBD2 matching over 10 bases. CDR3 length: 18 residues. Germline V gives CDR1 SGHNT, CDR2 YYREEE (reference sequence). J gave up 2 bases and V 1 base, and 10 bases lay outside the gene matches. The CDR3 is CASSLWGASGGTTDTQYF. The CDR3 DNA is TGTGCCAGCAGCTTGTGGGGGGCTAGCGGGGGAACCACAGATACGCAGTATTTT.

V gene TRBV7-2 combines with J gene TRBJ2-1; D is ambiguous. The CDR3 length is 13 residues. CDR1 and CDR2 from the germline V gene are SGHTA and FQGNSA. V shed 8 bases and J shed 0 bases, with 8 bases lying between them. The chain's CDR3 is CASGGPSYNEQFF. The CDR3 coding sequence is TGTGCCAGCGGTGGGCCCTCCTACAATGAGCAGTTCTTC.

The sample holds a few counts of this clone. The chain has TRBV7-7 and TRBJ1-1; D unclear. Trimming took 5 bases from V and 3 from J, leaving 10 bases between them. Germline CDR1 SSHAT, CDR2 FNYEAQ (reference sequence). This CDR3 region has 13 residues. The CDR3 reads CASSAEEHTEAFF. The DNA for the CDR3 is TGTGCCAGCAGCGCAGAGGAACACACTGAAGCTTTCTTT.

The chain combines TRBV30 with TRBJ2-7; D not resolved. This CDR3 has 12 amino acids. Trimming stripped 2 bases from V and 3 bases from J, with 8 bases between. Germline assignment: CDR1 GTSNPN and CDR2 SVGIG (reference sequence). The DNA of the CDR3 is TGTGCCTGGAGTAAACCGAACTACGAGCAGTACTTC. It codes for CAWSKPNYEQYF. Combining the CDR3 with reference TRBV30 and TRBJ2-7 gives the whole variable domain SQTIHQWPATLVQPVGSPLSLECTVEGTSNPNLYWYRQAAGRGLQLLFYSVGIGQISSEVPQNLSASRPQDRQFILSSKKLLLSDSGFYLCAWSKPNYEQYFGPGTRLTVT.

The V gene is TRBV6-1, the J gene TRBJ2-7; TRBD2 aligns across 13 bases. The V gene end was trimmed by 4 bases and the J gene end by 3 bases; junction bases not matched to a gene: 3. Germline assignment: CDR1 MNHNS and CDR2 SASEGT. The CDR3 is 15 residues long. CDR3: CASSGGLAGNYEQYF. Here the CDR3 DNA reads TGTGCCAGCAGTGGGGGACTAGCGGGAAACTACGAGCAGTACTTC.

CDR3 bases: TGTGCCAGCAGCCGCATCCCAGGGTCCCACGAGCAGTACTTC. As protein: CASSRIPGSHEQYF. J is TRBJ2-7 and V is TRBV6-5, with a tentative D call TRBD1 (5 bases). Germline loops: CDR1 MNHEY, CDR2 SVGAGI. This CDR3 has 14 amino acids. V dropped 6 bases and J dropped 5 bases, with 17 bases sitting between them.

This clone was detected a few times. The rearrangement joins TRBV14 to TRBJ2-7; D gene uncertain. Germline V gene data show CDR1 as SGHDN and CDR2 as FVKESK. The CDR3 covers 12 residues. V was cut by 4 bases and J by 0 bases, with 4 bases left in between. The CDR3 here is CASSRLSYEQYF. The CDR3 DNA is TGTGCCAGCAGCCGGCTCTCCTACGAGCAGTACTTC.

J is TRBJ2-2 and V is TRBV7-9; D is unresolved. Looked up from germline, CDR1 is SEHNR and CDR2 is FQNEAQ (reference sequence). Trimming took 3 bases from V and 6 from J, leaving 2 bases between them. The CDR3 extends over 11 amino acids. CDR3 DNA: TGTGCCAGCAGCTTTGCCGGGGAGCTGTTTTTT. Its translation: CASSFAGELFF. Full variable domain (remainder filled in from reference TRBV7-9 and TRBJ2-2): DTGVSQNPRHKITKRGQNVTFRCDPISEHNRLYWYRQTLGQGPEFLTYFQNEAQLEKSRLLSDRFSAERPKGSFSTLEIQRTEQGDSAMYLCASSFAGELFFGEGSRLTVL.

The CDR3 here is CASNTGSNQPQHF. DNA of the CDR3: TGTGCCAGCAATACAGGGAGCAATCAGCCCCAGCATTTT. The V and J genes are TRBV6-6 and TRBJ1-5; D is perhaps TRBD1 (6 bases). CDR3 size: 13 residues. Germline-derived CDR1 and CDR2 are MNHNY and SVGAGI (reference sequence). The V and J ends lost 7 bases and 1 base respectively, with 8 bases between them.

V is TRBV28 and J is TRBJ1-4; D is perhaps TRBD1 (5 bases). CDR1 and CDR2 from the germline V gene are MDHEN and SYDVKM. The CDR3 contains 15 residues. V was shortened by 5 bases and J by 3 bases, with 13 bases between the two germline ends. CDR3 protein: CASSGAGRANEKLFF. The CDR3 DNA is TGTGCCAGCAGTGGGGCGGGGCGCGCTAATGAAAAACTGTTTTTT.

In DNA form, the CDR3 reads TGTGCCACCAGCAGCAAGAGGGTGGGCTCCTACAATGAGCAGTTCTTC. Encoded protein: CATSSKRVGSYNEQFF. The chain is built from TRBV15 and TRBJ2-1; tentative D call: TRBD2 (5 bases). CDR3 length: 16 residues. The V and J ends lost 3 bases and 0 bases respectively, with 12 bases between them. Germline loops: CDR1 LNHNV, CDR2 YYDKDF (reference sequence).

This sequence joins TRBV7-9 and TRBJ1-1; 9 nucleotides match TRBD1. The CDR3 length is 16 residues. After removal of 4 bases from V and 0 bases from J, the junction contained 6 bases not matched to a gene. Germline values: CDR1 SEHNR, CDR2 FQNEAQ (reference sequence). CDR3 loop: CASSSLQGAVNTEAFF. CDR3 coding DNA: TGTGCCAGCAGCTCCCTACAGGGGGCAGTGAACACTGAAGCTTTCTTT.

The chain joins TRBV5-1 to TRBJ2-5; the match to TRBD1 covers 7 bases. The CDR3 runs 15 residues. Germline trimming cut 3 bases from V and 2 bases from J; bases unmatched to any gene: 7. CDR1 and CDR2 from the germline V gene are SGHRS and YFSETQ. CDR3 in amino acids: CASSWVGRGQETQYF. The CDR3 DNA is TGCGCCAGCAGCTGGGTAGGCAGGGGGCAAGAGACCCAGTACTTC.

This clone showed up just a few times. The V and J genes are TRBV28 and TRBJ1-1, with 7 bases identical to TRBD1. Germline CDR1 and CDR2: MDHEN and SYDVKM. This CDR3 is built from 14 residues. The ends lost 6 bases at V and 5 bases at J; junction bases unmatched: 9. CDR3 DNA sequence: TGTGCCAGCAGGCGGGACCGGGACAGAACTGAAGCTTTCTTT. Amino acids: CASRRDRDRTEAFF.

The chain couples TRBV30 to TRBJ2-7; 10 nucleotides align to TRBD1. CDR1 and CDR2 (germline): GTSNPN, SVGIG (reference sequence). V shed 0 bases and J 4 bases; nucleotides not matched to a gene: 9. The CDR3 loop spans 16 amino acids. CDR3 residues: CAWSVRWGTGEYEQYF. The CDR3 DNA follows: TGTGCCTGGAGTGTACGGTGGGGGACAGGGGAATACGAGCAGTACTTC.

CDR3 region: CASSAAGGSSYEQYF. In nucleotides, the CDR3 is TGTGCCAGCAGCGCGGCTGGCGGGAGTTCCTACGAGCAGTACTTC. The chain combines TRBV5-4 with TRBJ2-7; 7 bases line up with TRBD2. The CDR3 consists of 15 residues. With 4 bases clipped from V and 1 base from J, the junction kept 8 bases outside the gene matches. Germline loops: CDR1 SGHNT, CDR2 YYREEE (reference sequence). The variable domain in full, with the rest retrieved from reference TRBV5-4 and TRBJ2-7, is ETGVTQSPTHLIKTRGQQVTLRCSSQSGHNTVSWYQQALGQGPQFIFQYYREEENGRGNFPPRFSGLQFPNYSSELNVNALELDDSALYLCASSAAGGSSYEQYFGPGTRLTVT.

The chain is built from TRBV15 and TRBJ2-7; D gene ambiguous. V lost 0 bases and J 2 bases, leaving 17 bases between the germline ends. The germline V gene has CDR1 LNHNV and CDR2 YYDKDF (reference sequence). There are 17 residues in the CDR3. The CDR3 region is CATSRDLGPGIPYEQYF. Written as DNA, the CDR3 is TGTGCCACCAGCAGAGATTTAGGACCCGGAATACCCTACGAGCAGTACTTC.

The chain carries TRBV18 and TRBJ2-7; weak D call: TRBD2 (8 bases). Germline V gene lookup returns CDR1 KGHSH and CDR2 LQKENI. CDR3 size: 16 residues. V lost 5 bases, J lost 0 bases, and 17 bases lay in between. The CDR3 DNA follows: TGTGCCAGCTCATCAAGGGGGCGGGGGGCCTCCTACGAGCAGTACTTC. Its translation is CASSSRGRGASYEQYF.